The 17 T cell receptor beta chains below were found in one sample sequenced in a study of blood T cell repertoires in COVID-19. Measured with immunoSEQ multiplex PCR; TCRdb has only the in-frame clones, and not every one. The sample has some 150,000 clones, approximately 80% seen once; the top ten hold 9.5% to 13%. Sequenced sample: peripheral blood. The receptors shown here come from a woman aged 55-69 years with COVID-19, enrolled during active disease.

The chain employs TRBV3-1 (or the pseudogene TRBV3-2) and TRBJ1-3; D might be TRBD1 (5 bases). CDR3 length: 17 amino acids. The germline V gene has CDR1 LGHDT and CDR2 YNNKEL (reference sequence). With 0 bases removed from V and 0 bases from J, the gap between germline ends came to 12 bases. The CDR3 here is CASSQDQGSYSGNTIYF. CDR3 nucleotides: TGTGCCAGCAGCCAAGATCAGGGCAGCTACTCTGGAAACACCATATATTTT.

This rearrangement joins TRBV5-1 to TRBJ1-2; weak D call: TRBD1 (6 bases). Germline assignment: CDR1 SGHRS and CDR2 YFSETQ. This CDR3 has 13 amino acids. CDR3 in amino acids: CPRADGGARGYTF. The CDR3 DNA reads as TGCCCCCGCGCCGATGGGGGGGCGCGGGGCTACACCTTC.

The chain links TRBV4-2 to TRBJ1-2; 8 nucleotides line up with TRBD1. The CDR3 has 13 amino acids. V trimming: 4 bases; J trimming: 6 bases; junction bases outside the gene matches: 4. CDR1 and CDR2 (germline): LGHNA, YNFKEQ. CDR3 in DNA: TGTGCCAGCAGCCTCCAGGGGGCGGATGGCTACACCTTC. This encodes CASSLQGADGYTF.

The rearrangement joins TRBV27 to TRBJ2-6; no firm D call. The CDR3 has 13 amino acids. CDR1 and CDR2 from the germline V gene are MNHEY and SMNVEV (reference sequence). Trimming took 7 bases from V and 4 from J, leaving 8 bases between them. DNA for the CDR3: TGTGCCAGCACGCTGACAGGGGCCAACGTCCTGACTTTC. Translated: CASTLTGANVLTF.

This rearrangement joins TRBV14 to TRBJ1-2, with TRBD1 matching over 9 bases. CDR1 and CDR2 (germline): SGHDN, FVKESK. The CDR3 sequence is 16 residues long. V shed 1 base and J 8 bases; nucleotides not matched to a gene: 11. CDR3 in amino acids: CASSQGSTGQGRGYTF. CDR3 sequence (DNA): TGTGCCAGCAGCCAAGGGAGCACGGGACAGGGCCGAGGCTACACCTTC.

The chain links TRBV5-1 to TRBJ2-7, with 7 bases identical to TRBD2. V was clipped by 4 bases and J by 4 bases; unmatched bases: 14. The germline CDR1 and CDR2 sequences are SGHRS and YFSETQ. The CDR3 runs to 16 residues. The CDR3 DNA follows: TGCGCCAGCAGCGCGGGACTAACCTCGCTTAAGTACGAGCAGTACTTC. Its translation: CASSAGLTSLKYEQYF.

This clone appeared a single time. The rearrangement uses TRBV11-3 and TRBJ1-5, with a weak D call TRBD1 (5 bases). CDR1 and CDR2 from the germline V gene are SGHNT and YENEEA. Trimming left V 2 bases short and J 0 bases short, with 17 bases between. This CDR3 comprises 18 residues. The CDR3 protein is CASSLTGAGHDSNQPQHF. DNA for the CDR3: TGTGCCAGCAGCTTAACGGGCGCAGGACACGATAGCAATCAGCCCCAGCATTTT.

This clone occurred many times. The V call is TRBV14, the J call TRBJ2-1, with 9 bases fitting TRBD2. The CDR3 is made up of 14 amino acids. CDR1 SGHDN and CDR2 FVKESK come from the germline V gene. The V and J ends lost 1 base and 12 bases, in that order; junction bases with no gene match: 7. The CDR3 DNA reads as TGTGCCAGCAGCCAAGTGAGCGGGAGGAGTGGGCAGTTCTTC. Protein sequence: CASSQVSGRSGQFF.

The V gene is TRBV10-3, the J gene TRBJ2-5, with 9 bases fitting TRBD2. The CDR3 length is 15 residues. The V segment lost 5 bases and the J segment 5 bases; nucleotides outside the gene matches: 9. In germline, CDR1 is ENHRY, CDR2 SYGVKD. The CDR3: CAISPAGGPRETQYF. The CDR3 DNA reads as TGTGCCATCAGTCCTGCGGGGGGGCCACGGGAGACCCAGTACTTC.

The gene calls are TRBV19 and TRBJ2-2; tentatively, D is TRBD2 (6 bases). V dropped 4 bases and J dropped 3 bases, with 15 bases sitting between them. This CDR3 comprises 16 residues. The germline gives CDR1 LNHDA, CDR2 SQIVND (reference sequence). CDR3 region: CASSTIRGGDTGELFF. Here the CDR3 DNA reads TGTGCCAGTAGTACTATAAGGGGCGGGGACACCGGGGAGCTGTTTTTT.

This chain uses TRBV9 with TRBJ2-1, with 11 bases fitting TRBD1. This CDR3 contains 18 residues. V shed 4 bases, J shed 5 bases, and the junction held 14 bases outside the gene matches. CDR1 is SGDLS and CDR2 is YYNGEE in the germline V gene. CDR3 sequence: CASSPHPRGTGGHNEQFF. The DNA for the CDR3 is TGTGCCAGCAGCCCACACCCCAGGGGGACAGGGGGACACAATGAGCAGTTCTTC.

This clone has only a few counts. The chain combines TRBV11-2 with TRBJ1-1, with D maybe TRBD1 (5 bases). Trimming removed 2 bases from V and 2 bases from J, with 12 bases in between. The germline V gene encodes CDR1 SGHAT and CDR2 FQNNGV. This CDR3 spans 15 amino acids. For the CDR3, the DNA is TGTGCCAGCAGCTTATGGGGGGAGTCAAACACTGAAGCTTTCTTT. Translating gives CASSLWGESNTEAFF.

The chain employs TRBV13 and TRBJ2-5, with TRBD1 matching over 8 bases. This CDR3 spans 15 amino acids. Looked up from germline, CDR1 is PRHDT and CDR2 is FYEKMQ (reference sequence). Losses at the gene ends were 4 bases for V and 5 bases for J; bases not matched to a gene: 9. CDR3 bases: TGTGCCAGCAGCTCCCGGGACAGGTTGTGGGAGACCCAGTACTTC. As protein: CASSSRDRLWETQYF.

In this sample, this clone turned up many times. Here the CDR3 reads CASSQGEASGNLAKNIQYF. Written as DNA, the CDR3 is TGTGCCAGCAGCCAAGGAGAGGCTAGCGGAAATCTAGCCAAAAACATTCAGTACTTC. The V gene is TRBV4-2, the J gene TRBJ2-4, with 7 bases fitting TRBD2. The V segment lost 1 base and the J segment 0 bases; nucleotides outside the gene matches: 12. The CDR3 loop spans 19 amino acids. Germline assignment: CDR1 LGHNA and CDR2 YNFKEQ.

This rearrangement joins TRBV29-1 to TRBJ2-1; 7 nucleotides agree with TRBD2. With 4 bases clipped from V and 6 bases from J, the junction kept 9 bases outside the gene matches. This CDR3 is 14 amino acids long. Germline CDR1 SQVTM, CDR2 ANQGSEA. The CDR3 DNA follows: TGCAGCGTTGCCAGAGGACTAGTCGGCAATGAGCAGTTCTTC. It is translated as CSVARGLVGNEQFF.

The chain employs TRBV5-6 and TRBJ1-1; D possibly corresponds to TRBD1 (6 bases). Trimming took 4 bases from V and 1 from J, leaving 14 bases between them. This CDR3 is 15 amino acids long. Per germline, CDR1 SGHDT and CDR2 YYEEEE. This CDR3 reads CASSLYQGTNTEAFF. The CDR3 nucleotides are TGTGCCAGCAGCCTTTACCAGGGGACGAACACTGAAGCTTTCTTT.

This clone has a handful of counts. The V call is TRBV19, the J call TRBJ2-1; 10 nucleotides line up with TRBD2. The germline CDR1 and CDR2 sequences are LNHDA and SQIVND (reference sequence). The CDR3 totals 14 residues. Unmatched junction bases numbered 3, after V lost 4 bases and J lost 6 bases. The CDR3 region has the DNA TGTGCCAGTAGTACCAGCGGGAGGGCCAATGAGCAGTTCTTC. It translates to CASSTSGRANEQFF. The full variable domain, with the rest looked up from reference TRBV19 and TRBJ2-1, is DGGITQSPKYLFRKEGQNVTLSCEQNLNHDAMYWYRQDPGQGLRLIYYSQIVNDFQKGDIAEGYSVSREKKESFPLTVTSAQKNPTAFYLCASSTSGRANEQFFGPGTRLTVL.